This T cell receptor beta chain comes out of a study of cytomegalovirus exposure and HLA in healthy donors. Germline lookup yields CDR1 MRHNA and CDR2 SNTAGT. The CDR3 loop spans 14 amino acids. V lost 4 bases and J lost 2, with 8 bases in between. A multiplex PCR was run with 60 Vbeta primers and 13 Jbeta primers. Profiling relied on immunoSEQ multiplex PCR, and the TCRdb table lists in-frame clones only, not all of them. The sample lists 100,000 to 150,000 clones, around four fifths occurring once. Specimen: PBMCs. This receptor was obtained from a boy aged 2 to 10 in good health and CMV-seronegative. This chain uses TRBV6-4 with TRBJ2-2; weak D call: TRBD1 (5 bases). In nucleotides, the CDR3 is TGTGCCAGCAGTGGTACAGGAAACACCGGGGAGCTGTTTTTT. Encoded protein: CASSGTGNTGELFF.